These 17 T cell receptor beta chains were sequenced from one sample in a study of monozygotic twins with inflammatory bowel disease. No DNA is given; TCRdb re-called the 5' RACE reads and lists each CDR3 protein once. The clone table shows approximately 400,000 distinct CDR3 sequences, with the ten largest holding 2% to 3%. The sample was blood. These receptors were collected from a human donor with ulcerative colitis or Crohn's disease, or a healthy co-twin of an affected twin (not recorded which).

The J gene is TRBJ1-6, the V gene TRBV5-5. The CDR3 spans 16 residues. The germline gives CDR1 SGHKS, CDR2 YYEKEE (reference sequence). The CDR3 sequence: CASSLKALEVDSPLHF.

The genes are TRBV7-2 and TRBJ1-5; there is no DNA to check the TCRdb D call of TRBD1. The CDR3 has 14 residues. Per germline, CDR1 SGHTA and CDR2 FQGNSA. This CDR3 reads CASSPRQGDQPQHF.

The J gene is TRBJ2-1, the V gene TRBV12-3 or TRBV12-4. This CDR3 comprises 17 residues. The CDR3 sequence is CASSPIGITSSYNEQFF.

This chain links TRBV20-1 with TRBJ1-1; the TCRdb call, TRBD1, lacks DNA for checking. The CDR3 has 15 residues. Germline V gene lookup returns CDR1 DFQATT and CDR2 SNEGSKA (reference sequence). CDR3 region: CSARVGGALNTEAFF.

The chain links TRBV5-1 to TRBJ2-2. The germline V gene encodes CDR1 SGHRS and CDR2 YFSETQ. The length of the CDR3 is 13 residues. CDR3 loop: CASSFDLSRELFF. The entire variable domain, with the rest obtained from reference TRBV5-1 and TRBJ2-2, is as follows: KAGVTQTPRYLIKTRGQQVTLSCSPISGHRSVSWYQQTPGQGLQFLFEYFSETQRNKGNFPGRFSGRQFSNSRSEMNVSTLELGDSALYLCASSFDLSRELFFGEGSRLTVL.

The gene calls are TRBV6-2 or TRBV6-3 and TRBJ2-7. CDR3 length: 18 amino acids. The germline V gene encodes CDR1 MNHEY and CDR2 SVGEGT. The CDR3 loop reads CASSYDPGSPSLSYEQYF.

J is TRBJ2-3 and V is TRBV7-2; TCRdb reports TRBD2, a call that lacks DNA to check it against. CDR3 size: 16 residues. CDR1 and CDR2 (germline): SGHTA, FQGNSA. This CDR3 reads CASSLVQLVGSDTQYF. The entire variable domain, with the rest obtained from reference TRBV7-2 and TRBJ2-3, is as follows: GAGVSQSPSNKVTEKGKDVELRCDPISGHTALYWYRQSLGQGLEFLIYFQGNSAPDKSGLPSDRFSAERTGGSVSTLTIQRTQQEDSAVYLCASSLVQLVGSDTQYFGPGTRLTVL.

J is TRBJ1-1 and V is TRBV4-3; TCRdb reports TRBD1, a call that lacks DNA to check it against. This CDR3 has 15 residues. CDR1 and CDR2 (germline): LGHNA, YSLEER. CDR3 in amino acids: CASSRPGQRNTEAFF.

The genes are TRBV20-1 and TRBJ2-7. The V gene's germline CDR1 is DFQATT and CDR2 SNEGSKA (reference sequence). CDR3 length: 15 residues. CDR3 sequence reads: CSASDSAHLTYEQYF.

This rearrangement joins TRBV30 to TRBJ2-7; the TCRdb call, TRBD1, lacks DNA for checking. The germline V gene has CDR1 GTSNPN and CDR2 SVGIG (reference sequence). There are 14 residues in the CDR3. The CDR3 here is CAWSEGGSSYEQYF.

CDR3: CAISEGQDEQYF. The genes are TRBV10-3 and TRBJ2-7; the TCRdb D gene call, TRBD1, has no DNA to confirm it. This CDR3 is 12 amino acids long. Germline CDR1 reads ENHRY; CDR2 reads SYGVKD.

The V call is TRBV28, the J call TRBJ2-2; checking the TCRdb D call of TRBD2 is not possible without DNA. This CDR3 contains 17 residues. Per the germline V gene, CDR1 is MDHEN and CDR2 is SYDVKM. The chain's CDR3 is CASSLHLAGGYTGELFF.

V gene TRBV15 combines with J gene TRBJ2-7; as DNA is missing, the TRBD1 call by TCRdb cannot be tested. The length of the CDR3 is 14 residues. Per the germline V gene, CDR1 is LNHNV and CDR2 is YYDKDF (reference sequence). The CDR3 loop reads CATSRDRGAGEQYF.

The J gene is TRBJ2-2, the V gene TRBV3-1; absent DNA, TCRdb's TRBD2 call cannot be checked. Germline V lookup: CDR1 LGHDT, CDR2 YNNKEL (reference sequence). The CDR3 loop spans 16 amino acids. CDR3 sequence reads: CASTLGLASNTGELFF.

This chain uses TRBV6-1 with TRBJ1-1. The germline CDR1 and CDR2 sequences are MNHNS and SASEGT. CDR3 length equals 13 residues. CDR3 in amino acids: CASSEGWDTEAFF.

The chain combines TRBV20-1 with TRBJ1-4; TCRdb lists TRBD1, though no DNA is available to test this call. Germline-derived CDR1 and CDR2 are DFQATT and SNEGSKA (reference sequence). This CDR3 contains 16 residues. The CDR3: CSAPDGGVATNEKLFF.

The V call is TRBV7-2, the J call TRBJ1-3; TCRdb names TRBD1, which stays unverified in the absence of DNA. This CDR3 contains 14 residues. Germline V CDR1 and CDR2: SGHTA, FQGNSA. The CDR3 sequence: CASSSTGVGNTIYF.